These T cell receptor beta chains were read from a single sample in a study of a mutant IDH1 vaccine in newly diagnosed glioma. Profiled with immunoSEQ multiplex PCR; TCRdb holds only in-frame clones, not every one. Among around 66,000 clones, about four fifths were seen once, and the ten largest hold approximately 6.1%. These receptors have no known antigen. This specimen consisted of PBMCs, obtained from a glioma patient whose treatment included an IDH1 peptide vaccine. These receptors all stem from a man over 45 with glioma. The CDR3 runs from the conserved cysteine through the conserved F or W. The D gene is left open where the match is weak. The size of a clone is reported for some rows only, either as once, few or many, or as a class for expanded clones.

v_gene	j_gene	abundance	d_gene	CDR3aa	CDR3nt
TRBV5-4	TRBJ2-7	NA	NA	CASSSFSTASYEQYF	TGTGCCAGCAGCTCATTTTCGACAGCGTCCTACGAGCAGTACTTC
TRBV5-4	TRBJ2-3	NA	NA	CASSQTLGHTDTQYF	TGTGCCAGCAGCCAGACCTTGGGACACACAGATACGCAGTATTTT
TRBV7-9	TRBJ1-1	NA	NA	CASSRSGADTEAFF	TGTGCCAGCAGCCGAAGCGGGGCGGACACTGAAGCTTTCTTT
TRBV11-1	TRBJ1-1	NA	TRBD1	CASRTGQAMNTEAFF	TGTGCCAGCAGGACCGGACAGGCCATGAACACTGAAGCTTTCTTT
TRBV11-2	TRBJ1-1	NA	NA	CASSLMHQSPTRGIEAFF	TGTGCCAGCAGCTTAATGCATCAGTCCCCGACGAGAGGGATTGAAGCTTTCTTT
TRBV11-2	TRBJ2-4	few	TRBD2	CASRPSGGNIQYF	TGTGCCAGTCGCCCTAGCGGGGGAAACATTCAGTACTTC
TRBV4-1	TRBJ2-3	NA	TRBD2	CASSRTGTSGWDTQYF	TGCGCCAGCAGCCGCACCGGGACTAGCGGTTGGGATACGCAGTATTTT
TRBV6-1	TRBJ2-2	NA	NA	CASTIGGTGELFF	TGTGCCAGCACGATAGGCGGCACCGGGGAGCTGTTTTTT
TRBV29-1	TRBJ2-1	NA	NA	CSGVMRLNNEQFF	TGCAGCGGTGTTATGAGACTTAACAATGAGCAGTTCTTC
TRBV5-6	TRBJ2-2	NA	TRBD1	CASSSYEQGSYTGELFF	TGTGCCAGCAGCTCCTACGAACAGGGGAGTTACACCGGGGAGCTGTTTTTT
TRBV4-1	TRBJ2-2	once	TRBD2	CASSQEGLAGRTGELFF	TGCGCCAGCAGCCAAGAAGGCCTAGCGGGACGAACCGGGGAGCTGTTTTTT
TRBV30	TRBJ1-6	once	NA	CAWSSGDSPLHF	TGTGCCTGGAGTAGTGGGGATTCACCCCTCCACTTT
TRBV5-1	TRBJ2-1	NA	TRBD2	CASSPSALADEQFF	TGCGCCAGCAGCCCGTCTGCACTAGCGGATGAGCAGTTCTTC
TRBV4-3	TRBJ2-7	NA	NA	CASSQGVGSYEQYF	TGCGCCAGCAGCCAAGGAGTGGGGTCCTACGAGCAGTACTTC